The rows below give T cell receptor beta chains drawn from one sample of a study of T cells in Graves' hyperthyroidism and ophthalmopathy. Via MiXCR, TCRdb re-called the multiplex PCR reads, giving one row per CDR3 protein. This table holds hundreds of thousands of distinct CDR3 sequences, 14% found once. Sequenced: blood. Receptors were obtained from a woman in her late teens or twenties with Graves' hyperthyroidism. CDR3s include the opening cysteine and the closing phenylalanine or tryptophan. The D gene is left open where the match is weak. The listing skips clone size in some rows; elsewhere it reads once, few, many or a size class.

>TRBJ2-5|TRBV7-2|TRBD2|many
CASSLGGGGAETQYF
TGTGCCAGCAGCTTAGGCGGCGGGGGGGCCGAGACCCAGTACTTC
>TRBJ2-7|TRBV6-1|-|-
CASNNPTWAVLAEQYF
TGTGCCAGCAACAACCCCACATGGGCCGTGTTGGCCGAGCAGTACTTC
>TRBJ2-2|TRBV5-1|-|few
CASSLAGFTGELFF
TGCGCCAGCAGCTTGGCTGGTTTCACCGGGGAGCTGTTTTTT
>TRBJ2-5|TRBV19|TRBD2|once
CASSGGRGVLQETQYF
TGTGCCAGTAGTGGGGGGCGGGGGGTCCTCCAAGAGACCCAGTACTTC
>TRBJ2-4|TRBV28|-|-
CASSLIQTLAKNIQYF
TGTGCCAGCAGTTTAATCCAGACCTTAGCCAAAAACATTCAGTACTTC
>TRBJ1-2|TRBV10-3|-|few
CAISVRTGNYGYTF
TGTGCCATCAGTGTTCGGACCGGGAACTATGGCTACACCTTC
>TRBJ2-1|TRBV4-3|TRBD1|many
CASSPTGGAYNEQFF
TGCGCCAGCAGCCCCACAGGGGGCGCGTACAATGAGCAGTTCTTC
>TRBJ2-1|TRBV5-8|-|many
CASTLLVYNEQFF
TGTGCCAGCACCCTCTTGGTCTACAATGAGCAGTTCTTC
>TRBJ2-4|TRBV6-1|TRBD2|-
CASTPLGASGKKVNIQYF
TGTGCCAGCACTCCCCTGGGGGCTAGCGGGAAAAAGGTGAACATTCAGTACTTC
>TRBJ2-5|TRBV12-5|-|many
CASGLVRVQETQYF
TGTGCTAGTGGTTTGGTTCGAGTTCAAGAGACCCAGTACTTC
>TRBJ1-4|TRBV20-1|-|many
CSAPGRTVDYNEKLFF
TGCAGTGCCCCAGGACGGACAGTGGACTACAATGAAAAACTGTTTTTT
>TRBJ2-1|TRBV27|TRBD2|many
CASSSPLGLAYNEQFF
TGTGCCAGCAGTTCCCCCCTGGGACTAGCATACAATGAGCAGTTCTTC
>TRBJ1-2|TRBV6-2/TRBV6-3|TRBD1|few
CASSYSGQSYGYTF
TGTGCCAGCAGTTACTCGGGACAGTCCTATGGCTACACCTTC
>TRBJ2-1|TRBV6-2/TRBV6-3|-|few
CASSFYLLNEQFF
TGTGCCAGCAGTTTCTACCTTCTGAATGAGCAGTTCTTC
>TRBJ1-5|TRBV5-6|TRBD1|few
CASSYTGTVSNQPQHF
TGTGCCAGCAGCTATACCGGGACAGTAAGCAATCAGCCCCAGCATTTT